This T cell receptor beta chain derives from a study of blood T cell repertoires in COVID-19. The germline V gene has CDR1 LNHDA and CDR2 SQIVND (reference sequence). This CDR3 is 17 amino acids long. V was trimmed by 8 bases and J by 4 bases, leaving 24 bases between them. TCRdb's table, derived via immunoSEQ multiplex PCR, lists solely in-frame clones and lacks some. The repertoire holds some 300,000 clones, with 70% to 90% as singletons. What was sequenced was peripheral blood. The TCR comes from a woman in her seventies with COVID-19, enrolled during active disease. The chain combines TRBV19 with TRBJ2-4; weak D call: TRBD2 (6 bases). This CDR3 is CASEAGRKSSLKNIQYF. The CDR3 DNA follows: TGTGCCAGTGAGGCGGGGCGGAAATCAAGCCTTAAAAACATTCAGTACTTC.